The 29 T cell receptor beta chains below come from one sample, sequenced in a study of OX40 agonist ivuxolimab in advanced cancers. Clones were sequenced by immunoSEQ multiplex PCR, and TCRdb holds only the in-frame ones, with some missing. The top ten hold approximately 4.8% of the sample, which has 34,000 or so clones, about 89% seen once. The source material was CD4+ or CD8+ T cells sorted from blood, sampled in a trial of the OX40 agonist ivuxolimab. The receptors come from an adult with an advanced solid tumor such as melanoma, head and neck, liver or kidney cancer.

This chain connects TRBV4-2 to TRBJ1-1; unclear D gene. The CDR3 contains 13 residues. The germline CDR1 and CDR2 sequences are LGHNA and YNFKEQ. V was cut by 1 base and J by 2 bases, with 5 bases left in between. The CDR3 spells CASSQGKNTEAFF. CDR3 nucleotide sequence: TGTGCCAGCAGCCAAGGCAAAAACACTGAAGCTTTCTTT.

DNA for the CDR3: TGTGCCAGCAGCTTAGGTACCTACGAGCAGTACGTC. Protein sequence: CASSLGTYEQYV. This rearrangement joins TRBV11-2 to TRBJ2-7; no reliable D call. This CDR3 comprises 12 residues. The germline gives CDR1 SGHAT, CDR2 FQNNGV. V lost 1 base and J lost 2, with 3 bases in between.

V is TRBV5-4 and J is TRBJ2-7, with D perhaps TRBD2 (6 bases). Per germline, CDR1 SGHNT and CDR2 YYREEE (reference sequence). V was trimmed by 0 bases and J by 2 bases, leaving 9 bases between them. This CDR3 is built from 14 residues. CDR3 residues: CASSLETSAYEQYF. The CDR3 DNA sequence: TGTGCCAGCAGCTTGGAGACTAGTGCCTACGAGCAGTACTTC.

The chain is built from TRBV4-3 and TRBJ2-3, with 7 bases matching TRBD2. V lost 0 bases and J lost 0; bases outside the gene matches: 18. CDR1 is LGHNA, CDR2 YSLEER, per germline. The CDR3 runs 21 residues. The CDR3 reads CASSQDLIGLAEATSTDTQYF. CDR3 in DNA: TGCGCCAGCAGCCAAGATTTGATAGGGCTAGCGGAGGCAACTAGCACAGATACGCAGTATTTT.

This chain joins TRBV5-6 and TRBJ2-1; 8 positions match TRBD1. V was pared by 5 bases and J by 7 bases, with 5 bases of the junction left unmatched. CDR3 size: 13 residues. CDR1 SGHDT and CDR2 YYEEEE come from the germline V gene. The CDR3 DNA follows: TGTGCCAGCAGGCGGACAGGGATAAATGAGCAGTTCTTC. Amino acids: CASRRTGINEQFF.

The chain joins TRBV28 to TRBJ2-7; 7 bases are a match to TRBD2. Germline V gene sequence: CDR1 MDHEN, CDR2 SYDVKM. V shed 4 bases and J 10 bases; nucleotides not matched to a gene: 19. The CDR3 is 16 amino acids. Here the CDR3 reads CASSSRDYLRAWEQYF. The CDR3 DNA reads TGTGCCAGCAGTTCCCGGGACTACCTACGAGCATGGGAACAGTACTTC.

The chain uses TRBV27 and TRBJ1-1; 8 bases line up with TRBD1. The germline CDR1 and CDR2 sequences are MNHEY and SMNVEV (reference sequence). The CDR3 covers 13 residues. V was pared by 5 bases and J by 6 bases, with 5 bases of the junction left unmatched. The CDR3 reads CASSLTGEAEAFF. The CDR3 DNA reads TGTGCCAGCAGTCTGACAGGGGAAGCTGAAGCTTTCTTT.

This clone was seen once. The gene calls are TRBV7-9 and TRBJ2-5; D is ambiguous. The tail of the sequence fits TRBJ2-7 better, so the J call may be wrong. Germline CDR1 is SEHNR and CDR2 is FQNEAQ (reference sequence). The CDR3 is 18 residues long. CDR3 amino acids: CASSLDSLLSQNFYEQYF. CDR3 coding DNA: TGTGCCAGCAGCTTAGACAGTTTGCTCTCTCAAAATTTCTACGAGCAGTACTTC.

The chain recombines TRBV4-1 with TRBJ2-1; weak D call: TRBD2 (7 bases). Germline values: CDR1 MGHRA, CDR2 YSYEKL. This CDR3 has 16 residues. Trimming pared 4 bases from V and 8 bases from J, leaving 21 bases between. CDR3 sequence reads: CASSPFSVGGHYEQFF. For the CDR3, the DNA is TGCGCCAGCAGCCCCTTTAGTGTGGGGGGGCACTATGAGCAGTTCTTC.

The chain joins TRBV7-9 to TRBJ1-1; the D gene is possibly TRBD1 (6 bases). Germline CDR1 reads SEHNR; CDR2 reads FQNEAQ (reference sequence). This CDR3 is built from 15 residues. Trimming took off 1 base at V and 4 bases at J, with 13 bases between the two ends. In DNA, the CDR3 is TGTGCCAGCAGCTTAGTGTTGGGGGGCGGCACTGAAGCTTTCTTT. Translated: CASSLVLGGGTEAFF.

The rearrangement links TRBV28 to TRBJ1-2; 7 bases map to TRBD1. The germline gives CDR1 MDHEN, CDR2 SYDVKM. This CDR3 region has 14 residues. V shed 5 bases and J 6 bases; nucleotides not matched to a gene: 9. CDR3 bases: TGTGCCAGCAGTCCGGGACAGCCGTTTAATGGCTACACCTTC. It specifies CASSPGQPFNGYTF.

The chain employs TRBV7-8 and TRBJ2-7; D is possibly TRBD1 (6 bases). This CDR3 contains 18 residues. Germline V gene sequence: CDR1 SGHVS, CDR2 FQNEAQ. V shed 0 bases and J shed 1 base, with 19 bases lying between them. The CDR3 is CASSLAIVGTTLSYEQYF. The CDR3 nucleotides are TGTGCCAGCAGCTTAGCGATAGTCGGGACAACCCTATCCTACGAGCAGTACTTC.

The V and J genes are TRBV5-4 and TRBJ2-7; 7 nucleotides match TRBD1. Per germline, CDR1 SGHNT and CDR2 YYREEE (reference sequence). V was pared by 4 bases and J by 3 bases, with 10 bases of the junction left unmatched. The CDR3 runs to 15 residues. The CDR3 protein is CASSPATGPRYEQYF. The CDR3 region has the DNA TGTGCCAGCAGCCCAGCGACAGGGCCTCGCTACGAGCAGTACTTC. The entire variable domain, with the rest obtained from reference TRBV5-4 and TRBJ2-7, is as follows: ETGVTQSPTHLIKTRGQQVTLRCSSQSGHNTVSWYQQALGQGPQFIFQYYREEENGRGNFPPRFSGLQFPNYSSELNVNALELDDSALYLCASSPATGPRYEQYFGPGTRLTVT.

The rearrangement joins TRBV7-9 to TRBJ2-1, with 12 positions matching TRBD2. The CDR3 length is 16 residues. The germline CDR1 and CDR2 sequences are SEHNR and FQNEAQ (reference sequence). Trimming at V came to 5 bases and at J to 2 bases, leaving 4 bases not matched to a gene. The CDR3 nucleotides read TGTGCCAGCAGCCCACGGACTAGCGGGGCCTACAATGAGCAGTTCTTC. Translation: CASSPRTSGAYNEQFF.

This chain uses TRBV12-5 with TRBJ1-2; unclear D gene. In germline, CDR1 is LGHNT, CDR2 FRNRAP. The ends were cut back, 2 bases at V and 5 bases at J, with 9 bases in the middle. There are 13 residues in the CDR3. CDR3 in DNA: TGTGCTAGTGGTTTGTCCGAAACATATGGCTACACCTTC. Protein sequence: CASGLSETYGYTF.

CDR3 region: CASSLSAGLATTGELFF. The CDR3, as DNA: TGTGCCAGCAGCTTATCAGCAGGACTAGCGACCACCGGGGAGCTGTTTTTT. The rearrangement joins TRBV7-9 to TRBJ2-2, with 9 bases identical to TRBD2. Trimming at V came to 2 bases and at J to 4 bases, leaving 8 bases not matched to a gene. The CDR3 has 17 amino acids. CDR1 SEHNR and CDR2 FQNEAQ come from the germline V gene (reference sequence). Full variable domain (outside the CDR3, taken from reference TRBV7-9 and TRBJ2-2): DTGVSQNPRHKITKRGQNVTFRCDPISEHNRLYWYRQTLGQGPEFLTYFQNEAQLEKSRLLSDRFSAERPKGSFSTLEIQRTEQGDSAMYLCASSLSAGLATTGELFFGEGSRLTVL.

This chain joins TRBV5-1 and TRBJ2-3; 8 nucleotides line up with TRBD1. The CDR3 covers 16 residues. With V trimmed by 4 bases and J by 2 bases, 9 bases remained unmatched. Germline CDR1 and CDR2: SGHRS and YFSETQ. The DNA for the CDR3 is TGCGCCAGCAGCAAAGGACAGGGCCCGATCACAGATACGCAGTATTTT. Amino acids: CASSKGQGPITDTQYF.

The rearrangement joins TRBV4-1 to TRBJ2-5; possible D gene TRBD2, 6 bases. The germline CDR1 and CDR2 sequences are MGHRA and YSYEKL. The CDR3 covers 13 residues. Trimming took off 4 bases at V and 7 bases at J, with 13 bases between the two ends. Here the CDR3 reads CASSLSGVGTQYF. Written as DNA, the CDR3 is TGCGCCAGCAGCCTCTCGGGGGTTGGGACCCAGTACTTC.

DNA of the CDR3: TGTGCCAGCAGCCCCCGGGACAGGGGGAATGAGCAGTTCTTC. Its translation is CASSPRDRGNEQFF. The rearrangement joins TRBV7-9 to TRBJ2-1, with 11 bases lining up with TRBD1. Germline CDR1 reads SEHNR; CDR2 reads FQNEAQ (reference sequence). V lost 5 bases and J lost 7; bases outside the gene matches: 4. CDR3 length: 14 residues.

A single count supports this clone. The chain is built from TRBV27 and TRBJ1-2; D is undetermined. The CDR3 has 13 residues. Germline V gives CDR1 MNHEY, CDR2 SMNVEV (reference sequence). Trimming took off 2 bases at V and 8 bases at J, with 12 bases between the two ends. The CDR3 DNA reads as TGTGCCAGCAGTTTAAGGGAATATAGCGGCTACACCTTC. Protein product: CASSLREYSGYTF.

This chain links TRBV6-5 with TRBJ1-1; D possibly corresponds to TRBD1 (5 bases). Trimming pared 8 bases from V and 6 bases from J, leaving 10 bases between. There are 11 residues in the CDR3. The germline V gene encodes CDR1 MNHEY and CDR2 SVGAGI. The DNA of the CDR3 is TGTGCCAGCTTCCAGGGCCCTGAAGCTTTCTTT. Translated: CASFQGPEAFF.

This clone has just one count. The V call is TRBV7-6, the J call TRBJ2-1; D remains ambiguous. V was pared by 1 base and J by 4 bases, with 11 bases between. This CDR3 spans 15 amino acids. CDR1 and CDR2 from the germline V gene are SGHVS and FNYEAQ. CDR3 sequence: CASSLEVEGYNEQFF. The CDR3 DNA reads TGTGCCAGCAGCTTAGAGGTCGAAGGGTACAATGAGCAGTTCTTC.

The V gene is TRBV14, the J gene TRBJ2-1, with 9 bases matching TRBD2. V lost 1 base, J lost 12 bases, and 13 bases stayed unmatched. From germline, CDR1 is SGHDN and CDR2 FVKESK. This CDR3 has 16 amino acids. The CDR3 sequence: CASSQALSGSTLWQFF. The DNA of the CDR3 is TGTGCCAGCAGCCAAGCCCTTAGCGGGAGCACTTTATGGCAGTTCTTC.

The V gene is TRBV5-1, the J gene TRBJ2-3; either TRBD1 or TRBD2 may fit D (6 bases each). Germline V gives CDR1 SGHRS, CDR2 YFSETQ. V gave up 2 bases and J gave up 5 bases, with 18 bases separating them. CDR3 length: 16 residues. CDR3 amino acids: CASSFGQRWGVDTQYF. The CDR3 bases are TGCGCCAGCAGCTTCGGACAGCGGTGGGGGGTAGATACGCAGTATTTT.

V gene TRBV9 combines with J gene TRBJ2-7; tentatively, D is TRBD1 or TRBD2 (6 bases each). V was cut by 3 bases and J by 6 bases, with 19 bases left in between. CDR1 is SGDLS, CDR2 YYNGEE, per germline. The CDR3 extends over 15 amino acids. The CDR3 protein is CASSAVGDIGSEQYF. CDR3 in DNA: TGTGCCAGCAGCGCCGTCGGGGACATCGGGAGCGAGCAGTACTTC.

The chain couples TRBV30 to TRBJ2-7; perhaps TRBD1 as D (5 bases). The germline V and J ends were trimmed by 2 bases and 1 base, with 9 bases remaining between them. CDR3 length equals 13 residues. CDR1 and CDR2 from the germline V gene are GTSNPN and SVGIG (reference sequence). The CDR3 reads CAWSIGVSYEQYF. The CDR3 nucleotides are TGTGCCTGGAGTATAGGGGTGTCCTACGAGCAGTACTTC. The variable domain in full, completed from reference TRBV30 and TRBJ2-7, reads SQTIHQWPATLVQPVGSPLSLECTVEGTSNPNLYWYRQAAGRGLQLLFYSVGIGQISSEVPQNLSASRPQDRQFILSSKKLLLSDSGFYLCAWSIGVSYEQYFGPGTRLTVT.

The gene calls are TRBV27 and TRBJ2-3, with D perhaps matching TRBD2 (7 bases). With 6 bases removed from V and 5 bases from J, the gap between germline ends came to 18 bases. The CDR3 extends over 15 amino acids. Per the germline V gene, CDR1 is MNHEY and CDR2 is SMNVEV (reference sequence). CDR3 sequence: CASSPRGGLGDTQYF. In DNA, the CDR3 is TGTGCCAGCAGCCCAAGGGGGGGGCTTGGAGATACGCAGTATTTT.

The chain joins TRBV4-3 to TRBJ2-7; D is unclear. The CDR3 is 15 amino acids. CDR1 is LGHNA, CDR2 YSLEER, per germline. V lost 0 bases, J lost 0 bases, and 9 bases lay in between. The CDR3: CASSQEFGPSYEQYF. The CDR3 nucleotides read TGCGCCAGCAGCCAAGAATTCGGGCCCTCCTACGAGCAGTACTTC.

Within the sample, this clone is medium-sized. The rearrangement links TRBV27 to TRBJ2-3; D is unresolved. With 3 bases removed from V and 1 base from J, the gap between germline ends came to 8 bases. Germline V gene lookup returns CDR1 MNHEY and CDR2 SMNVEV (reference sequence). CDR3 size: 14 residues. CDR3 region: CASSLAAGTDTQYF. For the CDR3, the DNA is TGTGCCAGCAGTTTGGCTGCCGGCACAGATACGCAGTATTTT.